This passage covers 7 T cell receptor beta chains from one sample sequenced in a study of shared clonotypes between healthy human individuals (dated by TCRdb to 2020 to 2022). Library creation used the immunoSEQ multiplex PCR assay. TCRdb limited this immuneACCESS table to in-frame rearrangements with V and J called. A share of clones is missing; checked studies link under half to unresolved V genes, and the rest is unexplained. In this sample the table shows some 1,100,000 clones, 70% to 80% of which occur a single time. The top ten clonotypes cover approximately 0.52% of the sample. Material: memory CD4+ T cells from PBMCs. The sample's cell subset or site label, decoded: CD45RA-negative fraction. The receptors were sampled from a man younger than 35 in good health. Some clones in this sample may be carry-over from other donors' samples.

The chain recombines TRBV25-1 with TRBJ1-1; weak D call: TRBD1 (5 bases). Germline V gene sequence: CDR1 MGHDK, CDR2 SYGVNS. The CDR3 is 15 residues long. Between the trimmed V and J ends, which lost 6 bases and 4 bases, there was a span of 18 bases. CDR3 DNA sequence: TGTGCCAGCAGCCAAATGGGGTCAGGGTTCACTGAAGCTTTCTTT. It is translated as CASSQMGSGFTEAFF.

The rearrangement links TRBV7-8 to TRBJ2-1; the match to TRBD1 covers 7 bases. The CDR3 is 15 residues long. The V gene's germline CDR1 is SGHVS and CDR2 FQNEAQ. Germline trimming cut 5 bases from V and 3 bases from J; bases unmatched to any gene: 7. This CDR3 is CASSQDRALYNEQFF. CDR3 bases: TGTGCCAGCAGCCAAGACAGGGCGCTCTACAATGAGCAGTTCTTC.

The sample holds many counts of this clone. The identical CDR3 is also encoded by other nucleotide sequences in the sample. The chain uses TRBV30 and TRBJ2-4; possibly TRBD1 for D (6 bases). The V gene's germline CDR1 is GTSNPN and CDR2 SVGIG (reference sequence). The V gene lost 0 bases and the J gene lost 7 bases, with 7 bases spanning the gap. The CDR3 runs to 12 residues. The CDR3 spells CAWSVTGNIQYF. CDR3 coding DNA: TGTGCCTGGAGTGTAACAGGGAACATTCAGTACTTC.

The DNA of the CDR3 is TGTGCCAGCAGTGACGTCAGTAACTATGGCTACACCTTC. Encoded protein: CASSDVSNYGYTF. The V gene is TRBV2, the J gene TRBJ1-2; no definite D call. CDR3 length equals 13 residues. Trimming removed 3 bases at V and 1 base at J, with 6 bases between. Germline lookup yields CDR1 SNHLY and CDR2 FYNNEI.

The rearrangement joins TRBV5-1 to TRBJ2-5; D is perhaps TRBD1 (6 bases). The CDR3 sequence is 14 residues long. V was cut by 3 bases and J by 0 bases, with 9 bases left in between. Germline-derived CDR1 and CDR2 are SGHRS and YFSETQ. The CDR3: CASSSWDNQETQYF. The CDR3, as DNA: TGCGCCAGCAGCTCTTGGGACAACCAAGAGACCCAGTACTTC.

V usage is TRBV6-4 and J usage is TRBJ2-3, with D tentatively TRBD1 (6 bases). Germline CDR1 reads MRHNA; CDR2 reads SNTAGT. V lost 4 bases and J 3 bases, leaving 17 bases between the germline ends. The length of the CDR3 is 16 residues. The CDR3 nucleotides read TGTGCCAGCAGTGCACAGGGCCTAATGGGTACAGATACGCAGTATTTT. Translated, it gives CASSAQGLMGTDTQYF.

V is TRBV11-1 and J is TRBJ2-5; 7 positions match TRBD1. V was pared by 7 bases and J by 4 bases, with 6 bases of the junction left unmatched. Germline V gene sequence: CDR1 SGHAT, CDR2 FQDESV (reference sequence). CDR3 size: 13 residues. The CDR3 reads CASTGQAGETQYF. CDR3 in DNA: TGTGCCAGCACAGGACAGGCAGGAGAGACCCAGTACTTC.